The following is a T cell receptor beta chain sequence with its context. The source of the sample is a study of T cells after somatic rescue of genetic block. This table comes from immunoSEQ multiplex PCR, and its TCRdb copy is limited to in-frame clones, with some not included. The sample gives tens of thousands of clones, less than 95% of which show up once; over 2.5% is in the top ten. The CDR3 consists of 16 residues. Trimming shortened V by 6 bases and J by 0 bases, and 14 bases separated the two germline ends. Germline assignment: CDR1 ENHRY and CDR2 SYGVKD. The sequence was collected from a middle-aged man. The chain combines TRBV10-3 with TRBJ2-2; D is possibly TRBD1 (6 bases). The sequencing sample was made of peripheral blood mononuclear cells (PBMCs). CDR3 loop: CAIRARGQANTGELFF. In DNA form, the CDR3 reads TGTGCCATCAGGGCAAGGGGACAAGCGAACACCGGGGAGCTGTTTTTT.